This is a list of T cell receptor beta chains from one sample in a study of siplizumab effects on memory and regulatory T cells. The data were produced by immunoSEQ multiplex PCR, yet TCRdb's version contains in-frame clones alone and is incomplete. Of 85,000 to 130,000 clones in the sample, 90% to 95% were seen once. The source material was Tregs sorted from blood. The receptors were gathered from a human donor in good health. The CDR3 runs from the conserved cysteine through the conserved F or W. A D gene is named only where the DNA matches it firmly. Clone size is not always given. Where it is, it says once, few, many or a class for expanded clones.

cdr3_aa: CASSQAVNTEAFF
cdr3_nt: TGCGCCAGCAGCCAAGCGGTTAACACTGAAGCTTTCTTT
clone_size: -
d_call: -
j_call: TRBJ1-1
v_call: TRBV4-1

cdr3_aa: CASSPTGTGREAFF
cdr3_nt: TGTGCCAGCTCACCTACCGGGACAGGTAGAGAAGCTTTCTTT
clone_size: -
d_call: TRBD1
j_call: TRBJ1-1
v_call: TRBV18

cdr3_aa: CASSFESSYNSPLHF
cdr3_nt: TGCGCCAGCAGCTTTGAGAGCTCCTATAATTCACCCCTCCACTTT
clone_size: -
d_call: -
j_call: TRBJ1-6
v_call: TRBV5-1

cdr3_aa: CASSPLAGGPYEQYF
cdr3_nt: TGTGCCAGCAGTCCTCTAGCGGGAGGGCCCTACGAGCAGTACTTC
clone_size: once
d_call: TRBD2
j_call: TRBJ2-7
v_call: TRBV2

cdr3_aa: CASSYRGDSNQPQHF
cdr3_nt: TGTGCCAGCAGTTACCGCGGCGATAGCAATCAGCCCCAGCATTTT
clone_size: -
d_call: -
j_call: TRBJ1-5
v_call: TRBV6-5

cdr3_aa: CASSTFGGTSGRISYNEQFF
cdr3_nt: TGTGCCAGTAGTACCTTCGGGGGGACTAGCGGGAGGATCTCCTACAATGAGCAGTTCTTC
clone_size: -
d_call: TRBD2
j_call: TRBJ2-1
v_call: TRBV19

cdr3_aa: CASSVGWQTQPQHF
cdr3_nt: TGTGCCAGCAGTGTAGGGTGGCAGACTCAGCCCCAGCATTTT
clone_size: -
d_call: -
j_call: TRBJ1-5
v_call: TRBV25-1

cdr3_aa: CASSLSLAAGTGELFF
cdr3_nt: TGTGCCAGCAGTTTATCCCTAGCGGCTGGAACCGGGGAGCTGTTTTTT
clone_size: -
d_call: TRBD2
j_call: TRBJ2-2
v_call: TRBV27

cdr3_aa: CASSFFQGSGNTIYF
cdr3_nt: TGCGCCAGCAGCTTCTTCCAGGGCTCTGGAAACACCATATATTTT
clone_size: -
d_call: -
j_call: TRBJ1-3
v_call: TRBV5-1

cdr3_aa: CASSSGRGYTDTQYF
cdr3_nt: TGTGCCAGCAGCTCCGGGCGCGGGTACACAGATACGCAGTATTTT
clone_size: -
d_call: -
j_call: TRBJ2-3
v_call: TRBV11-2

cdr3_aa: CARISGSHTGELFF
cdr3_nt: TGTGCCAGGATTAGCGGGAGCCACACCGGGGAGCTGTTTTTT
clone_size: -
d_call: TRBD2
j_call: TRBJ2-2
v_call: TRBV5-8

cdr3_aa: CASSPRLLGSSEQYF
cdr3_nt: TGTGCCAGTAGTCCAAGACTACTCGGGAGCTCCGAGCAGTACTTC
clone_size: -
d_call: -
j_call: TRBJ2-7
v_call: TRBV19

cdr3_aa: CASSWTTSGRSYEQYF
cdr3_nt: TGCGCCAGCAGCTGGACGACTAGCGGGAGGTCCTACGAGCAGTACTTC
clone_size: -
d_call: TRBD2
j_call: TRBJ2-7
v_call: TRBV5-1

cdr3_aa: CASSLGQAGTGNTIYF
cdr3_nt: TGTGCCAGCAGCTTGGGGCAGGCCGGGACTGGAAACACCATATATTTT
clone_size: -
d_call: -
j_call: TRBJ1-3
v_call: TRBV5-4

cdr3_aa: CASSRKDRNSYEQYF
cdr3_nt: TGTGCCAGCAGTCGAAAAGACAGGAACTCCTACGAGCAGTACTTC
clone_size: once
d_call: -
j_call: TRBJ2-7
v_call: TRBV6-6

cdr3_aa: CASSFGAGPTEGQYF
cdr3_nt: TGTGCCAGCAGTTTTGGGGCAGGGCCCACCGAGGGGCAGTATTTT
clone_size: -
d_call: -
j_call: TRBJ2-3
v_call: TRBV6-6

cdr3_aa: CAISERSVRTDTQYF
cdr3_nt: TGTGCCATCAGTGAGAGGAGCGTTCGCACAGATACGCAGTATTTT
clone_size: -
d_call: -
j_call: TRBJ2-3
v_call: TRBV10-3

cdr3_aa: CASSDSGANVLTF
cdr3_nt: TGTGCCAGCAGTGACTCTGGGGCCAACGTCCTGACTTTC
clone_size: -
d_call: -
j_call: TRBJ2-6
v_call: TRBV6-5

cdr3_aa: CASSRSDPRLGEQYF
cdr3_nt: TGCGCCAGCAGCCGTTCGGACCCACGATTGGGCGAGCAGTACTTC
clone_size: -
d_call: -
j_call: TRBJ2-7
v_call: TRBV4-1

cdr3_aa: CASSNPKLPGDQPQETQYF
cdr3_nt: TGTGCCAGCAGCAACCCCAAGCTCCCCGGGGATCAGCCCCAAGAGACCCAGTACTTC
clone_size: -
d_call: -
j_call: TRBJ2-5
v_call: TRBV11-2

cdr3_aa: CASSALYNEQFF
cdr3_nt: TGCGCCAGCAGCGCGCTATACAATGAGCAGTTCTTC
clone_size: once
d_call: -
j_call: TRBJ2-1
v_call: TRBV5-1